The clone carrying this T cell receptor (beta chain) has only a few counts. Its antigen is still unknown. Addition of a universal primer site occurred through template switching, and cDNA carried unique molecular identifiers. A single record per CDR3 protein comes from TCRdb applying MiXCR to the 5' RACE reads. Here the sample spans more than 250,000 distinct CDR3 sequences, about 8.1% being singletons. The data were taken from a study of identical twins. Study findings and constraints: Zero-insertion results could be subject to partial confounding by invariant MAIT and iNKT cells. Conclusions came from cross-sectional statistical analysis, not from following the same donors.

With 1 base removed from V and 0 bases from J, the gap between germline ends came to 22 bases. The CDR3 is 20 amino acids. The germline V gene encodes CDR1 LGHNA and CDR2 YNFKEQ. This sample also belongs to another study, concerning yellow fever vaccine responses in identical twins.

The sequence derives from a woman in her late teens or twenties in good health. Sequencing was carried out using memory (CD45RO+) T cells sorted from blood. The chain uses TRBV4-2 and TRBJ2-4, with TRBD2 as a possible D gene (7 bases). The CDR3 loop reads CASSQGVGGGLGLAKNIQYF. The CDR3, as DNA: TGTGCCAGCAGCCAAGGAGTAGGGGGGGGGCTCGGTTTAGCCAAAAACATTCAGTACTTC.